This entry describes one TCR beta chain. Its antigen is unknown. This record belongs to a study of cytomegalovirus exposure and HLA in healthy donors. The CDR3 is 13 residues long. With 4 bases clipped from V and 6 bases from J, the junction kept 4 bases outside the gene matches. Per the germline V gene, CDR1 is GTSNPN and CDR2 is SVGIG (reference sequence). Study-wide points: Sequencing probably produced one cluster of sequence variants that were highly shared. Most TCR sequences were uncommon, yet certain public TCRs appeared in many donors. Researchers reported in a later analysis that common viral pathogens appeared linked to several top clusters.

Researchers ran the PCR with 60 Vbeta and 13 Jbeta primers. Study processing details: Around 80 million unique TCR beta chains, roughly 11 million of them shared, were counted by a later analysis. Assay: immunoSEQ multiplex PCR; the TCRdb copy retains only in-frame clones and omits some. That table furnishes V, J and clone size, whereas the DNA furnished D and trimming. This table holds approximately 130,000 clones. The chain employs TRBV30 and TRBJ1-5, with 9 bases aligning to TRBD1. The sample taken for sequencing was PBMCs. The sequence came from a woman aged 60-75 years in good health and CMV-seronegative. CDR3 sequence: CAWNTGGSQPQHF. CDR3 in DNA: TGTGCCTGGAACACAGGGGGCAGTCAGCCCCAGCATTTT.